There are many counts of the clone carrying this TCR beta chain. Its antigen is still unknown. TCRdb passed the reads through MiXCR, listing each CDR3 protein once. The table has approximately 550,000 distinct CDR3 sequences, 16% seen once. The data derive from a study of T cell repertoires in cytomegalovirus infection. Study-wide findings and caveats: CMV carriers having the relevant HLA were flagged by cumulative public TCR beta family frequency. Ex vivo responses were dominated by HLA-C-restricted CMV-specific TCR beta clonotypes.

Trimming took off 5 bases at V and 0 bases at J, with 17 bases between the two ends. Germline-derived CDR1 and CDR2 are SNHLY and FYNNEI. This CDR3 is 16 amino acids long. This TCR was recovered from a human donor in good health (CMV status not recorded). Some clones in this sample may be carry-over from other donors' samples. V usage is TRBV2 and J usage is TRBJ2-7; D ambiguous. Input material: CD8+ T cells from PBMCs. The CDR3, as DNA: TGTGCCAGCAGTAGAAGTGAGGCAGGAAGCTCCTACGAGCAGTACTTC. Its protein product is CASSRSEAGSSYEQYF.